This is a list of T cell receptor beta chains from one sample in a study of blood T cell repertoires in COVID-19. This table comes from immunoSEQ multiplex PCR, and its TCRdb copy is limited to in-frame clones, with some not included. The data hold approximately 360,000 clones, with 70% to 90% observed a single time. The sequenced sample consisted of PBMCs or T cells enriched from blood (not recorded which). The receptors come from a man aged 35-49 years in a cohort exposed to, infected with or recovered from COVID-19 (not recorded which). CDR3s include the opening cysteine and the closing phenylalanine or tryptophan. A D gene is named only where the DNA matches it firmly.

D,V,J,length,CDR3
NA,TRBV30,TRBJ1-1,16,CAWSVRGGGRNTEAFF
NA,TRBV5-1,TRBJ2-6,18,CASSPGGRTISGANVLTF
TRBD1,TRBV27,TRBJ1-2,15,CASSPATGVNYGYTF
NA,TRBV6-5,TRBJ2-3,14,CASRAGRSTDTQYF
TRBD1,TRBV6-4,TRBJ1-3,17,CASSAPGQAPGGNTIYF
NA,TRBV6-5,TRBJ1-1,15,CASSYSGLRSTEAFF
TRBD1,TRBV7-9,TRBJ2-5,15,CASSPTTGEQETQYF
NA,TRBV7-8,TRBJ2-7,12,CASSPLGLVQYF
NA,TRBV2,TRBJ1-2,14,CASSHRESTYGYTF
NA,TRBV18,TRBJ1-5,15,CASSPPGREGQPQHF
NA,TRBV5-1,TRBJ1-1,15,CASSLGGTMNTEAFF
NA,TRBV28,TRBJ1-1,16,CASSITGNLKNTEAFF
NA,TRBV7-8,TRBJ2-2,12,CASSHINGELFF
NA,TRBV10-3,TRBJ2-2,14,CAISADKNTGELFF
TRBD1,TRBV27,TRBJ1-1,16,CASSLRTGQGNTEAFF
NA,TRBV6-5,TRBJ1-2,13,CASIGGTEYGYTF
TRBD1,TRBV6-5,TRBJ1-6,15,CASSYRQGGNSPLHF
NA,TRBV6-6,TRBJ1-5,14,CASSLQGSPQPQHF
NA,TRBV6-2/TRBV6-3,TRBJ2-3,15,CASSFGGTSTDTQYF
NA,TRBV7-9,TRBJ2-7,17,CASSTSLTGLNAYEQYF
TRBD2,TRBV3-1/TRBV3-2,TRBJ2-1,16,CASSLSQTSGYNEQFF
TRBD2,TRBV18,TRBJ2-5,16,CASSPGLTSGLGAQYF
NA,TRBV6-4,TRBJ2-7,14,CASSDTHHIYEQYF
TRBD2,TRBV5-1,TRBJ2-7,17,CASSPGSGASAGGEQYF
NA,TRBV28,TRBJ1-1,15,CASSGGTSGYTEAFF
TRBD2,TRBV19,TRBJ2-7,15,CASSLGWSGELEQYF
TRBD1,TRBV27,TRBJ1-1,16,CASSFSRGRTGTEAFF
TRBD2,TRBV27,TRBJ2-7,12,CASTGLAGAQYF
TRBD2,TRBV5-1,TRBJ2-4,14,CASSSGLAENIQYF
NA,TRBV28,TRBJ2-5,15,CASSLWSGAQETQYF
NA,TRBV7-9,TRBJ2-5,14,CASSLGGLSETQYF
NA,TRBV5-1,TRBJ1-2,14,CASSSGGLDKGYTF
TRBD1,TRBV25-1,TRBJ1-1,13,CASSWTGITEAFF
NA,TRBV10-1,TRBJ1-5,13,CASNTGLSQPQHF
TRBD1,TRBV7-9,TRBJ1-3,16,CASSLGQGARRNTIYF
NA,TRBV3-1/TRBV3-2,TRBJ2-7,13,CASRTGGLAEQYF
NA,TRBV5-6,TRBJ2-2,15,CASSSPNRVGGELFF
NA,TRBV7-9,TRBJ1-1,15,CASSPGWGRDTEAFF